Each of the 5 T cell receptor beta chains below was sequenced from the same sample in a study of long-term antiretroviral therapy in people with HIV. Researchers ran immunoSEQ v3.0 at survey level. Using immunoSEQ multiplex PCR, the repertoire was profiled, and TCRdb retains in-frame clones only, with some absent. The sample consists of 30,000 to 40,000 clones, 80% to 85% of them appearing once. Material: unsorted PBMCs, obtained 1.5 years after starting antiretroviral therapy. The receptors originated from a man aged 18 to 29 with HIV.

CDR3 DNA: TGTGCCAGCAGCGTTGACAGGGCTTGGGGCGGGGAGCTGTTTTTT. It codes for CASSVDRAWGGELFF. The chain carries TRBV5-6 and TRBJ2-2; 7 nucleotides agree with TRBD1. Germline lookup yields CDR1 SGHDT and CDR2 YYEEEE. V lost 4 bases to trimming and J lost 7 bases; unmatched junction nucleotides: 10. CDR3 length: 15 amino acids.

The CDR3: CASSLVDNQPQHF. CDR3 sequence (DNA): TGTGCCAGCAGCTTAGTCGACAATCAGCCCCAGCATTTT. The chain has TRBV11-2 and TRBJ1-5, with D hard to call. Germline CDR1 is SGHAT and CDR2 is FQNNGV. There are 13 residues in the CDR3. V lost 1 base to trimming and J lost 3 bases, with 4 bases between them.

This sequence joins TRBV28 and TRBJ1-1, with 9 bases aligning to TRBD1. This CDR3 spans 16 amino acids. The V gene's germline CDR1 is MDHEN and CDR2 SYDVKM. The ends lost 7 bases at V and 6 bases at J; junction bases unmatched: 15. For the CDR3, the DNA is TGTGCCAGCACCAATCCCCAGGGACAGGGTTGGCCTGAAGCTTTCTTT. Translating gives CASTNPQGQGWPEAFF.

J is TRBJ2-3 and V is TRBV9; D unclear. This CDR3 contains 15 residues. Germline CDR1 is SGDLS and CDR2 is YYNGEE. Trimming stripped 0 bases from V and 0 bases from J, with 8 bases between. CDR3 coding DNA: TGTGCCAGCAGCGTAGGTGGGTCTAGCACAGATACGCAGTATTTT. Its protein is CASSVGGSSTDTQYF. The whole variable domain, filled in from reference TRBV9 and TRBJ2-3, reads DSGVTQTPKHLITATGQRVTLRCSPRSGDLSVYWYQQSLDQGLQFLIQYYNGEERAKGNILERFSAQQFPDLHSELNLSSLELGDSALYFCASSVGGSSTDTQYFGPGTRLTVL.

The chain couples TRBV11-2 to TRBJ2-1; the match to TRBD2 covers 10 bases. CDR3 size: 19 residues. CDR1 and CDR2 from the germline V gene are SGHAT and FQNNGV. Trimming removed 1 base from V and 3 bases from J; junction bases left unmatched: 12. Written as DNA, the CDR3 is TGTGCCAGCAGCTTAGGAACTAGCGGGACCCAATTCAACTACAATGAGCAGTTCTTC. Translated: CASSLGTSGTQFNYNEQFF. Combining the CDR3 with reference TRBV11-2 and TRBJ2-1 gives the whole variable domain EAGVAQSPRYKIIEKRQSVAFWCNPISGHATLYWYQQILGQGPKLLIQFQNNGVVDDSQLPKDRFSAERLKGVDSTLKIQPAKLEDSAVYLCASSLGTSGTQFNYNEQFFGPGTRLTVL.